This entry lists 5 T cell receptor beta chains sequenced from one sample in a study of OX40 agonist ivuxolimab in advanced cancers. TCRdb's table, derived via immunoSEQ multiplex PCR, lists solely in-frame clones and lacks some. The sample has around 76,000 clones; roughly nine tenths are singletons. The specimen was CD4+ or CD8+ T cells sorted from blood, collected in a trial of the OX40 agonist ivuxolimab. Receptor source: an adult with an advanced solid tumor such as melanoma, head and neck, liver or kidney cancer.

This chain uses TRBV6-6 with TRBJ2-7, with TRBD2 matching over 8 bases. The CDR3 is made up of 15 amino acids. Per germline, CDR1 MNHNY and CDR2 SVGAGI (reference sequence). The V segment lost 2 bases and the J segment 2 bases; nucleotides outside the gene matches: 5. The DNA of the CDR3 is TGTGCCAGCAGTTACGCCCGGGGGGGACCCTACGAGCAGTACTTC. This gives the protein CASSYARGGPYEQYF.

This clone was picked up one time. Distinct nucleotide sequences in the sample also encode this CDR3. The chain recombines TRBV15 with TRBJ2-7, with D perhaps TRBD2 (6 bases). V dropped 1 base and J dropped 0 bases, with 10 bases sitting between them. The length of the CDR3 is 15 residues. Per germline, CDR1 LNHNV and CDR2 YYDKDF (reference sequence). The CDR3 loop reads CATSRVGGSSYEQYF. In DNA form, the CDR3 reads TGTGCCACCAGCAGAGTGGGGGGAAGCTCCTACGAGCAGTACTTC.

The CDR3: CASGLTLGQTHTEAFF. DNA of the CDR3: TGTGCTAGTGGTTTGACTCTGGGACAAACCCACACTGAAGCTTTCTTT. The chain recombines TRBV12-5 with TRBJ1-1, with a tentative D call TRBD1 (6 bases). Germline V gene sequence: CDR1 LGHNT, CDR2 FRNRAP. The germline V and J ends were trimmed by 2 bases and 3 bases, with 16 bases remaining between them. The CDR3 consists of 16 residues.

V gene TRBV28 combines with J gene TRBJ2-1, with 7 nucleotides matching TRBD2. This CDR3 has 14 amino acids. V lost 6 bases and J lost 2; bases outside the gene matches: 4. CDR1 and CDR2 from the germline V gene are MDHEN and SYDVKM. The CDR3 reads CASSRGRAYNEQFF. As DNA, the CDR3 is TGTGCCAGCAGCCGAGGGAGGGCCTACAATGAGCAGTTCTTC.

The chain combines TRBV6-5 with TRBJ2-7; D may be TRBD2 (6 bases). CDR3 length: 15 amino acids. Trimming took off 6 bases at V and 3 bases at J, with 18 bases between the two ends. Germline CDR1 MNHEY, CDR2 SVGAGI. The CDR3 spells CASSPTGGRIYEQYF. The CDR3 region has the DNA TGTGCCAGCAGCCCTACCGGGGGACGGATCTACGAGCAGTACTTC.